Presented here are 19 T cell receptor beta chains from one specimen sequenced in a study of shared T cell receptors in the human thymus. Method: immunoSEQ multiplex PCR; TCRdb's copy keeps in-frame clones and lacks some. The sample consists of over 650,000 clones, about 90% of them appearing once. This sample also belongs to another study, concerning human thymus T cells.

Sequenced: thymocytes. The receptors derive from a boy less than two years old with a congenital heart defect.

The chain joins TRBV25-1 to TRBJ2-1; the match to TRBD1 covers 7 bases. Germline CDR1 MGHDK, CDR2 SYGVNS. Unmatched junction bases numbered 11, after V lost 7 bases and J lost 11 bases. This CDR3 has 13 amino acids. The CDR3 loop reads CASTGQRRSKQFF. The CDR3 region has the DNA TGTGCCAGCACGGGACAGCGGAGGAGCAAGCAGTTCTTC.

The genes are TRBV30 and TRBJ2-3; 8 nucleotides agree with TRBD2. From germline, CDR1 is GTSNPN and CDR2 SVGIG (reference sequence). The J segment lost 5 bases and the V segment lost 3 bases, leaving 10 bases of the junction unmatched. This CDR3 spans 15 amino acids. In nucleotides, the CDR3 is TGTGCCTGGAGCCCCGATAGCGGGGTGGTAGATACGCAGTATTTT. Encoded protein: CAWSPDSGVVDTQYF.

V gene TRBV18 combines with J gene TRBJ1-2; 11 bases match TRBD1. Germline CDR1 reads KGHSH; CDR2 reads LQKENI. V lost 6 bases to trimming and J lost 6 bases; unmatched junction nucleotides: 6. The CDR3 contains 14 residues. The CDR3 DNA follows: TGTGCCAGCTCTCCCAGGACAGGGGGCGATGGCTACACCTTC. Residues: CASSPRTGGDGYTF. The full variable domain, its missing parts supplied by reference TRBV18 and TRBJ1-2, is NAGVMQNPRHLVRRRGQEARLRCSPMKGHSHVYWYRQLPEEGLKFMVYLQKENIIDESGMPKERFSAEFPKEGPSILRIQQVVRGDSAAYFCASSPRTGGDGYTFGSGTRLTVV.

The chain has TRBV29-1 and TRBJ2-5, with 10 bases identical to TRBD2. CDR3 size: 18 residues. From germline, CDR1 is SQVTM and CDR2 ANQGSEA. J was trimmed by 0 bases and V by 7 bases; bases with no gene match: 17. The CDR3 sequence is CSGVLAGVPLAYQETQYF. The CDR3 nucleotides read TGCAGCGGGGTCCTAGCGGGAGTACCCTTGGCGTACCAAGAGACCCAGTACTTC. Together with reference TRBV29-1 and TRBJ2-5, the CDR3 gives the full variable domain: SAVISQKPSRDICQRGTSLTIQCQVDSQVTMMFWYRQQPGQSLTLIATANQGSEATYESGFVIDKFPISRPNLTFSTLTVSNMSPEDSSIYLCSGVLAGVPLAYQETQYFGPGTRLLVL.

The rearrangement uses TRBV28 and TRBJ2-7, with 8 bases lining up with TRBD2. Germline V gives CDR1 MDHEN, CDR2 SYDVKM. The CDR3 has 17 residues. V shed 6 bases and J 2 bases; nucleotides not matched to a gene: 15. The CDR3 sequence is CASSHPLLADPTYEQYF. For the CDR3, the DNA is TGTGCCAGCAGCCACCCCCTACTAGCGGACCCTACCTACGAGCAGTACTTC.

This chain connects TRBV5-1 to TRBJ1-1, with a tentative D call TRBD1 (6 bases). The germline gives CDR1 SGHRS, CDR2 YFSETQ. V was pared by 0 bases and J by 4 bases, with 22 bases between. The CDR3 length is 18 residues. The CDR3 DNA sequence: TGCGCCAGCAGCTTGGCACCGGGACAAGGACGAGGGGGCACTGAAGCTTTCTTT. Its protein is CASSLAPGQGRGGTEAFF.

Only one count was recorded for this clone. The CDR3 coding sequence is TGTGCCAGCAGCTTATCGGGTAATGAGCAGTTCTTC. Its translation is CASSLSGNEQFF. The chain combines TRBV11-2 with TRBJ2-1; D is ambiguous. CDR3 size: 12 residues. V gave up 2 bases and J gave up 7 bases, with 6 bases separating them. CDR1 and CDR2 from the germline V gene are SGHAT and FQNNGV.

This rearrangement joins TRBV21-1 to TRBJ1-3; the D call of TRBD1 is as the table states it, not checked on the DNA. TRBV21-1 is designated a pseudogene. The CDR3 contains 18 residues. CDR3 amino acids: CASSKGGEDRTNGNTIYF. As DNA, the CDR3 is TGTGCCAGCAGCAAAGGTGGCGAGGACAGGACAAACGGAAACACCATATATTTT.

V gene TRBV11-2 combines with J gene TRBJ1-5, with unresolved D. Trimming stripped 3 bases from V and 0 bases from J, with 12 bases between. The CDR3 runs to 16 residues. CDR1 and CDR2 (germline): SGHAT, FQNNGV. The CDR3 loop reads CASSFIADYSNQPQHF. The CDR3 DNA is TGTGCCAGCAGCTTTATAGCGGACTATAGCAATCAGCCCCAGCATTTT.

This chain links TRBV7-2 with TRBJ2-3, with TRBD2 matching over 13 bases. The CDR3 totals 17 residues. Trimming took 5 bases from V and 2 from J; bases not matched to a gene: 7. Germline loops: CDR1 SGHTA, CDR2 FQGNSA. DNA of the CDR3: TGTGCCAGCAGCCCCCGGACTAGCGGGGGACCCACAGATACGCAGTATTTT. Its protein is CASSPRTSGGPTDTQYF.

The genes are TRBV4-1 and TRBJ1-2, with 11 positions matching TRBD1. The CDR3 covers 18 residues. Unmatched junction bases numbered 14, after V lost 4 bases and J lost 4 bases. Germline-derived CDR1 and CDR2 are MGHRA and YSYEKL. CDR3 in amino acids: CASSRSMDRGQLVYGYTF. The CDR3 DNA is TGCGCCAGCAGCCGGTCTATGGACAGGGGGCAATTGGTCTATGGCTACACCTTC.

The V and J genes are TRBV19 and TRBJ1-2, with 8 bases aligning to TRBD1. CDR3 length: 17 amino acids. Germline loops: CDR1 LNHDA, CDR2 SQIVND (reference sequence). Trimming at V came to 3 bases and at J to 4 bases, leaving 13 bases not matched to a gene. CDR3 amino acids: CASSMGVEDRESYGYTF. CDR3 DNA: TGTGCCAGTAGTATGGGGGTGGAGGACAGGGAAAGCTATGGCTACACCTTC. Looking up the rest from reference TRBV19 and TRBJ1-2 gives the full variable domain: DGGITQSPKYLFRKEGQNVTLSCEQNLNHDAMYWYRQDPGQGLRLIYYSQIVNDFQKGDIAEGYSVSREKKESFPLTVTSAQKNPTAFYLCASSMGVEDRESYGYTFGSGTRLTVV.

The V and J genes are TRBV11-3 and TRBJ2-3; D unresolved. V lost 2 bases and J 3 bases, leaving 6 bases between the germline ends. CDR3 length: 13 amino acids. Germline CDR1 reads SGHNT; CDR2 reads YENEEA. CDR3 sequence (DNA): TGTGCCAGCAGCTTACGCGTTACAGATACGCAGTATTTT. It translates to CASSLRVTDTQYF.

The genes are TRBV7-9 and TRBJ2-1, with D unclear. CDR1 is SEHNR, CDR2 FQNEAQ, per germline (reference sequence). CDR3 length: 14 amino acids. V lost 5 bases and J lost 4, with 12 bases in between. CDR3 DNA: TGTGCCAGCAGCCCGAAGGAACAGTACAATGAGCAGTTCTTC. Residues: CASSPKEQYNEQFF.

V usage is TRBV30 and J usage is TRBJ2-5; 8 bases fit TRBD2. The J call may be mistaken, given a closer DNA end match to TRBJ2-7. This CDR3 has 17 residues. CDR1 is GTSNPN and CDR2 is SVGIG in the germline V gene (reference sequence). CDR3 nucleotides: TGTGCCTGGAGTGTACGAGTAGCGGGACCTGGGAGGAACGAGCAGTACTTC. It translates to CAWSVRVAGPGRNEQYF.

The chain recombines TRBV5-1 with TRBJ2-3; 9 nucleotides line up with TRBD2. The length of the CDR3 is 15 residues. The trim removed 1 base at V and 2 bases at J, leaving 2 bases unmatched. Germline values: CDR1 SGHRS, CDR2 YFSETQ. CDR3 amino acids: CASSLLAGYTDTQYF. Here the CDR3 DNA reads TGCGCCAGCAGCTTGCTAGCGGGGTACACAGATACGCAGTATTTT.

This clone showed up just a few times. This chain uses TRBV5-4 with TRBJ1-3; TRBD1 agrees at 7 bases. This CDR3 contains 18 residues. V lost 4 bases, J lost 0 bases, and 13 bases stayed unmatched. Looked up from germline, CDR1 is SGHNT and CDR2 is YYREEE (reference sequence). The CDR3 is CASSLSWDSEYSGNTIYF. CDR3 nucleotides: TGTGCCAGCAGCCTCTCGTGGGACAGTGAGTACTCTGGAAACACCATATATTTT.

The rearrangement joins TRBV4-1 to TRBJ2-1, with D possibly matching TRBD2 (5 bases). This CDR3 has 14 residues. Germline CDR1 is MGHRA and CDR2 is YSYEKL. Trimming removed 4 bases from V and 5 bases from J, with 12 bases in between. The CDR3 sequence is CASSLPRENNEQFF. The CDR3 bases are TGCGCCAGCAGCCTCCCAAGGGAGAACAATGAGCAGTTCTTC.

The chain links TRBV4-3 to TRBJ2-7; D unresolved. Per germline, CDR1 LGHNA and CDR2 YSLEER. V lost 0 bases and J lost 6, with 18 bases in between. The CDR3 totals 16 residues. The CDR3 spells CASSQDESGGRSEQYF. The CDR3 coding sequence is TGCGCCAGCAGCCAAGACGAAAGTGGTGGAAGGAGCGAGCAGTACTTC.